Given below is one T cell receptor beta chain in context. The specificity of this receptor is unknown. This record belongs to a study of T cells in severe cutaneous drug reactions (dated by TCRdb to between 2018 and 2021). General notes on the study: Between the early 2010s and the late 2010s, patients were recruited from Taiwan, Thailand and a European registry network. Enrollment was limited to patients whose SJS/TEN or DRESS diagnosis was probable or definite according to RegiSCAR criteria. The culprit drug was assigned using the Naranjo algorithm and the ALDEN drug causality algorithm. Patients in either the acute or the recovery stage provided biological samples, such as blister fluids/cells and PBMC. The study combined bulk TCR sequencing with single-cell sequencing, quantitative PCR validation, functional assays and transgenic mouse experiments. Libraries were prepared using iRepertoire multiplex PCR, and a comparison was cited by the authors in which similar capture of abundant clonotypes was shown across iRepertoire and 5' RACE methods with or without UMI.

The donors whose samples were sequenced had carbamazepine-induced Stevens-Johnson syndrome or toxic epidermal necrolysis (CBZ-SJS/TEN). Peripheral blood repertoires came from CBZ-SJS/TEN patients of Han Chinese (roughly 5) and European (about six) origin. To look for drug-specific clonotypes, next-generation sequencing was used to profile the T cell receptor repertoires of patients with drug-induced severe cutaneous adverse reactions. RNA was isolated from either blister cells of skin lesions or peripheral blood mononuclear cells. For both bulk and single-cell sequencing, libraries were prepared with the iRepertoire multiplex PCR system using TCR subtype-specific primers. Multiplex PCR with primers targeting V, D and J gene regions was used to generate bulk TCR beta libraries. Bulk TCR library preparation used roughly 90-550 ng of RNA per sample as input. Bulk TCR beta amplicons were sequenced on an Illumina MiSeq. Turning to the authors' computational methods: Quality control steps removed sample misassignments and low-quality sequencing reads. The amino acids lying between the V-gene Y[YFLI]C motif and the J-segment [FW]GXGT motif were defined as CDR3. CDR3 clonotypes and TRBV and TRBJ gene assignments were based on the IMGT database. TRBV expression in each sample was normalized to the mean of the same gene in PBMC from 35 to 50 healthy donors. TCRdb reprocessed the reads, so every CDR3 protein sequence counts as one entry and DNA is not shown. Clone size and V and J calls follow TCRdb, not the original study. In this sample's table one finds tens of thousands of distinct CDR3 sequences. The ten most abundant clones make up under 8.5% of the sample.

Inclusive of the bounding cysteine and phenylalanine, the CDR3 is 12 residues long. The nucleotide record is missing. CDR1 is given as DFQATT and CDR2 as SNEGSKA, both from the germline V gene (reference sequence). On the study overall, not on this receptor specifically: All seven CBZ-SJS/TEN blister samples contained a public TCRbeta CDR3 (mean about 13%), which was undetectable or scarce in tolerant-control and healthy-donor PBMC. The authors noted that whether the public TCR generalizes to SJS/TEN caused by other drugs still needs further study. CBZ-SJS/TEN patients showed strongly increased TRBV12-4 usage, with an average of approximately 30% in blister cells and around 4.6% in PBMC.

Sequenced input: PBMCs. The rearranged segments are TRBV20-1 and TRBJ2-7. The sequence derives from a human donor with toxic epidermal necrolysis, a severe cutaneous drug reaction. The CDR3 reads as follows: CSAKTGAYEQYF.